This is a list of T cell receptor beta chains from one sample in a study of cytomegalovirus exposure and HLA in healthy donors. Using immunoSEQ multiplex PCR, the repertoire was profiled, and TCRdb retains in-frame clones only, with some absent. Of 150,000 to 180,000 clones in the sample, 75% to 85% were seen once. Sample: PBMCs. The receptors stem from a woman between 35 and 50 years old in good health and CMV-seropositive. Each CDR3 is given with its conserved first and last residue. Fields, in order: D gene, J gene, V gene, clone size, CDR3 protein, CDR3 DNA. D genes are given only for firm matches. Expanded clones get a size class; other rows say once, few or many, or leave the size out.

>TRBD1|TRBJ1-1|TRBV30|NA
CAWKTGTGETEAFF
TGTGCCTGGAAAACCGGGACAGGGGAAACTGAAGCTTTCTTT
>NA|TRBJ1-2|TRBV19|NA
CASSSKRAGYTF
TGTGCCAGTAGTAGCAAGAGGGCTGGCTACACCTTC
>TRBD1|TRBJ1-2|TRBV18|NA
CASSPPAGGWGGYTF
TGTGCCAGCTCACCACCGGCAGGGGGCTGGGGTGGCTACACCTTC
>NA|TRBJ2-5|TRBV28|NA
CASSSGGAQYF
TGTGCCAGCAGTTCCGGGGGAGCCCAGTACTTC
>TRBD2|TRBJ2-5|TRBV6-5|NA
CASSYTGLTKRNQYF
TGTGCCAGCAGTTATACGGGACTAACCAAGAGAAACCAGTACTTC
>TRBD2|TRBJ2-7|TRBV11-3|NA
CASSSRAGFAHEQYF
TGTGCCAGCAGCTCCAGAGCGGGGTTTGCCCACGAGCAGTACTTC
>NA|TRBJ1-3|TRBV30|NA
CAWSRVGVHLGNTIYF
TGTGCCTGGAGTAGGGTAGGGGTTCACCTTGGAAACACCATATATTTT
>TRBD1|TRBJ2-3|TRBV4-1|NA
CASSQTQGIDTQYF
TGCGCCAGCAGCCAAACACAGGGGATAGATACGCAGTATTTT
>TRBD2|TRBJ2-7|TRBV18|NA
CASSATSGSYEQYF
TGTGCCAGCTCAGCCACTAGCGGCTCCTACGAGCAGTACTTC
>TRBD2|TRBJ2-7|TRBV6-5|NA
CASRRLADSYEQYF
TGTGCCAGCAGGAGACTAGCGGACTCCTACGAGCAGTACTTC
>TRBD2|TRBJ2-1|TRBV19|NA
CASSRREGYNEQFF
TGTGCCAGTAGTCGGCGGGAGGGTTACAATGAGCAGTTCTTC
>NA|TRBJ2-1|TRBV11-3|NA
CASSSSGFNEQFF
TGTGCCAGCAGCTCCTCAGGGTTCAATGAGCAGTTCTTC
>NA|TRBJ2-7|TRBV25-1|NA
CASSGGGTTEQYF
TGTGCCAGCAGTGGAGGTGGCACGACCGAGCAGTACTTC
>NA|TRBJ2-3|TRBV14|NA
CASSQRGLTSTDTQYF
TGTGCCAGCAGCCAGCGCGGACTAACTAGCACAGATACGCAGTATTTT
>TRBD1|TRBJ2-3|TRBV7-6|NA
CASSFNPGQGTDTQYF
TGTGCCAGCAGCTTCAATCCCGGACAGGGCACAGATACGCAGTATTTT
>NA|TRBJ2-7|TRBV5-1|NA
CASSLAGSSAPYEQYF
TGCGCCAGCAGCTTGGCCGGGTCTAGCGCTCCCTACGAGCAGTACTTC
>TRBD1|TRBJ1-2|TRBV5-1|NA
CASSTGQGVYGYTF
TGCGCCAGCAGCACGGGACAGGGAGTCTATGGCTACACCTTC
>TRBD1|TRBJ1-5|TRBV5-6|NA
CASSFWGQRTQPQHF
TGTGCCAGCAGCTTTTGGGGACAGCGAACTCAGCCCCAGCATTTT
>TRBD2|TRBJ2-1|TRBV5-1|NA
CASSAGGSSGYEQFF
TGCGCCAGCAGCGCGGGGGGTTCTAGCGGGTATGAGCAGTTCTTC
>NA|TRBJ2-3|TRBV6-6|few
CASSLNWSTDTQYF
TGTGCCAGCAGTCTGAACTGGAGCACAGATACGCAGTATTTT
>TRBD2|TRBJ2-2|TRBV6-5|NA
CASSYRAGGGTGELFF
TGTGCCAGCAGTTACCGGGCGGGAGGAGGCACCGGGGAGCTGTTTTTT
>TRBD1|TRBJ1-4|TRBV28|once
CASTSGGPIEKLFF
TGTGCCAGCACTTCAGGGGGACCTATTGAAAAACTGTTTTTT
>TRBD2|TRBJ2-3|TRBV5-4|NA
CASSLPLAGGPPDTQYF
TGTGCCAGCAGCCTACCTCTAGCGGGAGGGCCCCCAGATACGCAGTATTTT